The 18 T cell receptor beta chains presented below share a single source sample, sequenced in a study of T-cell memory formation after mild COVID-19. MiXCR, run by TCRdb on the 5' RACE reads, gives a single entry per CDR3 protein. The table shows 92,000 or so distinct CDR3 sequences, with over 12% occurring only once. Sequencing was done on a sample of PBMCs or a T cell subset sorted from them (not recorded which). Receptor source: a man in his late teens or twenties who had mild COVID-19 (a few samples of this study predate the infection). Cell type and time point are not known.

This clonotype has a handful of counts. The rearrangement links TRBV6-2 or TRBV6-3 to TRBJ1-5; D possibly corresponds to TRBD1 (6 bases). The germline V gene encodes CDR1 MNHEY and CDR2 SVGEGT. CDR3 length: 15 amino acids. V was pared by 6 bases and J by 0 bases, with 12 bases between. In DNA form, the CDR3 reads TGTGCCAGCAGCTCGGGACATTATAGCAATCAGCCCCAGCATTTT. This encodes CASSSGHYSNQPQHF.

This rearrangement joins TRBV19 to TRBJ2-3; 8 nucleotides align to TRBD2. The germline gives CDR1 LNHDA, CDR2 SQIVND (reference sequence). The CDR3 covers 13 residues. V lost 6 bases and J lost 6; bases outside the gene matches: 5. In DNA form, the CDR3 reads TGTGCCAGTAGCAGGACTAGCTCGGATACGCAGTATTTT. Translation: CASSRTSSDTQYF.

This clonotype has only a few counts. The J gene is TRBJ2-2, the V gene TRBV12-3 or TRBV12-4; D is perhaps TRBD1 (6 bases). CDR3 length: 15 amino acids. V was shortened by 3 bases and J by 3 bases, with 11 bases between the two germline ends. The CDR3 DNA follows: TGTGCCAGCAGTTTCCCTCGACAGGACACCGGGGAGCTGTTTTTT. It encodes CASSFPRQDTGELFF.

The V and J genes are TRBV10-3 and TRBJ2-1; D possibly corresponds to TRBD1 (5 bases). Germline CDR1 is ENHRY and CDR2 is SYGVKD. This CDR3 region has 13 residues. The V and J ends lost 2 bases and 4 bases respectively, with 6 bases between them. This CDR3 is CAISERGYNEQFF. CDR3 coding DNA: TGTGCCATCAGTGAGAGGGGTTACAATGAGCAGTTCTTC.

The chain carries TRBV12-3 or TRBV12-4 and TRBJ1-1, with D maybe TRBD1 (5 bases). Trimming cost V 7 bases and J 7 bases, with 10 bases left between them. This CDR3 has 11 amino acids. The CDR3 sequence: CASTGLNEAFF. In nucleotides, the CDR3 is TGTGCCAGCACAGGGTTAAATGAAGCTTTCTTT.

This clonotype has just one count. This chain connects TRBV2 to TRBJ2-5; 10 bases agree with TRBD2. CDR1 and CDR2 from the germline V gene are SNHLY and FYNNEI. V dropped 7 bases and J dropped 2; count of bases not matched to a gene: 13. CDR3 size: 17 residues. This CDR3 reads CASTDPRGLAEQETQYF. DNA for the CDR3: TGTGCCAGCACTGACCCCCGCGGACTAGCGGAACAAGAGACCCAGTACTTC.

This clonotype occurred a few times. The V call is TRBV9, the J call TRBJ2-7, with D possibly matching TRBD2 (5 bases). This CDR3 contains 14 residues. Trimming removed 0 bases at V and 7 bases at J, with 14 bases between. Germline loops: CDR1 SGDLS, CDR2 YYNGEE. The CDR3 DNA reads TGTGCCAGCAGCGTAGACGTCCAGCCGGGGGAGCAGTACTTC. It translates to CASSVDVQPGEQYF.

This clonotype was seen a few times. V gene TRBV6-5 combines with J gene TRBJ1-2; a possible D gene is TRBD1 (5 bases). CDR1 MNHEY and CDR2 SVGAGI come from the germline V gene. V lost 7 bases and J lost 3, with 15 bases in between. The CDR3 loop spans 14 amino acids. The CDR3 DNA is TGTGCCAGCACTTTAGGGGTCGGGGACTATGGCTACACCTTC. Protein sequence: CASTLGVGDYGYTF.

The genes are TRBV27 and TRBJ2-1; D is uncertain. V lost 3 bases and J lost 7, with 10 bases in between. Germline lookup yields CDR1 MNHEY and CDR2 SMNVEV (reference sequence). CDR3 length: 13 amino acids. CDR3 loop: CASSFGPRNEQFF. CDR3 coding DNA: TGTGCCAGCAGTTTTGGCCCAAGAAATGAGCAGTTCTTC.

This clonotype was detected a few times. The rearrangement joins TRBV5-1 to TRBJ2-1, with D perhaps matching TRBD2 (6 bases). V was cut by 0 bases and J by 3 bases, with 19 bases left in between. In germline, CDR1 is SGHRS, CDR2 YFSETQ. This CDR3 spans 18 amino acids. The CDR3 DNA follows: TGCGCCAGCAGCTTGGACCCCCTGGGCAGGGACTTCTACAATGAGCAGTTCTTC. Protein sequence: CASSLDPLGRDFYNEQFF.

This clonotype has just a few counts. The chain couples TRBV12-3 or TRBV12-4 to TRBJ2-3, with 9 bases aligning to TRBD2. J gave up 1 base and V 8 bases, and 19 bases lay outside the gene matches. This CDR3 region has 19 residues. As DNA, the CDR3 is TGTGCCAGCGCCGTCCGGCCAGCGGGGGGCCCAGTGGGCACAGATACGCAGTATTTT. This gives the protein CASAVRPAGGPVGTDTQYF.

This clonotype was observed a few times. V and J are TRBV5-1 and TRBJ2-5; D may be TRBD1 or TRBD2 (6 bases each). V dropped 4 bases and J dropped 2 bases, with 12 bases sitting between them. Germline-derived CDR1 and CDR2 are SGHRS and YFSETQ. The CDR3 runs 14 residues. The CDR3: CASSRKGGQETQYF. The CDR3 nucleotides are TGCGCCAGCAGCCGGAAAGGGGGGCAAGAGACCCAGTACTTC.

The V and J genes are TRBV20-1 and TRBJ1-1; no reliable D call. This CDR3 spans 12 amino acids. Trimming removed 4 bases from V and 2 bases from J, with 8 bases in between. Germline loops: CDR1 DFQATT, CDR2 SNEGSKA (reference sequence). The CDR3 DNA sequence: TGCAGTGCTATCGGAACCAACACTGAAGCTTTCTTT. It translates to CSAIGTNTEAFF.

The CDR3 loop is CASSSSDQAYNEQFF. The CDR3 nucleotides read TGTGCCAGCTCCTCGAGCGATCAAGCCTACAATGAGCAGTTCTTC. The chain combines TRBV11-2 with TRBJ2-1, with D unclear. Germline V CDR1 and CDR2: SGHAT, FQNNGV. The CDR3 is 15 amino acids. Trimming took 8 bases from V and 2 from J, leaving 16 bases between them. The variable domain in full, with the rest retrieved from reference TRBV11-2 and TRBJ2-1, is EAGVAQSPRYKIIEKRQSVAFWCNPISGHATLYWYQQILGQGPKLLIQFQNNGVVDDSQLPKDRFSAERLKGVDSTLKIQPAKLEDSAVYLCASSSSDQAYNEQFFGPGTRLTVL.

The chain is built from TRBV15 and TRBJ1-1; D remains ambiguous. CDR3 length equals 13 residues. Germline assignment: CDR1 LNHNV and CDR2 YYDKDF (reference sequence). The V and J ends lost 7 bases and 0 bases respectively, with 9 bases between them. CDR3 loop: CATNQNMNTEAFF. Here the CDR3 DNA reads TGTGCCACCAACCAGAACATGAACACTGAAGCTTTCTTT.

In its sample, this clonotype was seen a few times. The chain links TRBV15 to TRBJ2-4, with D possibly being TRBD1 (5 bases). CDR3 length: 16 amino acids. Germline V gives CDR1 LNHNV, CDR2 YYDKDF (reference sequence). Trimming left V 0 bases short and J 0 bases short, with 9 bases between. The CDR3 loop reads CATSRDDRLAKNIQYF. In DNA, the CDR3 is TGTGCCACCAGCAGAGACGACAGATTAGCCAAAAACATTCAGTACTTC.

The chain couples TRBV6-2 or TRBV6-3 to TRBJ2-1, with 10 bases fitting TRBD1. Losses at the gene ends were 6 bases for V and 6 bases for J; bases not matched to a gene: 8. The CDR3 runs to 15 residues. The germline gives CDR1 MNHEY, CDR2 SVGEGT. CDR3 bases: TGTGCCAGCAGCCGTTGGACAGGGGGGGGCAATGAGCAGTTCTTC. It yields the protein CASSRWTGGGNEQFF.

CDR3 nucleotide sequence: TGTGCCAGCAGTTTCAGCAGGGGAGTTGTCGGGGAGCTGTTTTTT. Its protein is CASSFSRGVVGELFF. The V gene is TRBV27, the J gene TRBJ2-2; a possible D gene is TRBD1 (6 bases). Trimming took 3 bases from V and 7 from J, leaving 15 bases between them. CDR1 MNHEY and CDR2 SMNVEV come from the germline V gene (reference sequence). This CDR3 region has 15 residues.